The 10 T cell receptor beta chains reported below all come from one sample, sequenced in a study of OX40 agonist ivuxolimab in advanced cancers. Measured with immunoSEQ multiplex PCR; TCRdb has only the in-frame clones, and not every one. Of tens of thousands of clones in the sample, under 90% are singletons; the top ten hold 0.6% to 0.8%. The source material was CD4+ or CD8+ T cells sorted from blood, sampled in a trial of the OX40 agonist ivuxolimab. These receptors all stem from an adult with an advanced solid tumor such as melanoma, head and neck, liver or kidney cancer.

The rearrangement joins TRBV5-4 to TRBJ2-3; TRBD2 agrees at 9 bases. This CDR3 comprises 15 residues. The V gene end was trimmed by 7 bases and the J gene end by 1 base; junction bases not matched to a gene: 7. The germline V gene encodes CDR1 SGHNT and CDR2 YYREEE (reference sequence). This chain's CDR3 is CASCQGLARTDTQYF. CDR3 in DNA: TGTGCCAGCTGCCAGGGACTAGCTCGCACAGATACGCAGTATTTT.

The chain is built from TRBV7-6 and TRBJ1-6; 8 positions match TRBD1. Germline-derived CDR1 and CDR2 are SGHVS and FNYEAQ. V shed 5 bases and J 7 bases; nucleotides not matched to a gene: 10. The CDR3 covers 16 residues. This chain's CDR3 is CASSIWVWTGNSPLHF. In DNA form, the CDR3 reads TGTGCCAGCAGCATATGGGTTTGGACAGGGAATTCACCCCTCCACTTT.

Here the CDR3 DNA reads TGTGCCAGCAGTGAAGAAAATCAGCCCCAGCATTTT. This codes for CASSEENQPQHF. The chain uses TRBV2 and TRBJ1-5; no clear D. Per the germline V gene, CDR1 is SNHLY and CDR2 is FYNNEI. The CDR3 length is 12 residues. With 1 base removed from V and 4 bases from J, the gap between germline ends came to 2 bases.

The V and J genes are TRBV21-1 and TRBJ2-5; TRBD2 is the table's D call, not checked against the DNA. TRBV21-1 is a known pseudogene. This CDR3 has 17 residues. The CDR3, as DNA: TGTGCCAGCAGCAAAGGCCGACTAGCGGGGTACCAAGAGACCCAGTACTTC. This sequence encodes CASSKGRLAGYQETQYF.

The V gene is TRBV27, the J gene TRBJ1-6; D possibly corresponds to TRBD1 (6 bases). The CDR3 has 16 amino acids. The germline gives CDR1 MNHEY, CDR2 SMNVEV (reference sequence). Trimming cost V 1 base and J 7 bases, with 14 bases left between them. CDR3 loop: CASSLFGGRGNSPLHF. The CDR3 nucleotides read TGTGCCAGCAGTTTATTTGGGGGGCGCGGGAATTCACCCCTCCACTTT.

This sequence joins TRBV7-2 and TRBJ1-3; no definite D call. This CDR3 has 14 amino acids. With 4 bases removed from V and 2 bases from J, the gap between germline ends came to 9 bases. Germline assignment: CDR1 SGHTA and CDR2 FQGNSA. The CDR3 nucleotides are TGTGCCAGCAGCTCGCAAACAGCTGGAAACACCATATATTTT. It translates to CASSSQTAGNTIYF.

This chain joins TRBV4-3 and TRBJ2-5; a weak D match, TRBD2 (6 bases). The length of the CDR3 is 13 residues. V lost 5 bases and J 3 bases, leaving 10 bases between the germline ends. Germline V CDR1 and CDR2: LGHNA, YSLEER. CDR3 sequence (DNA): TGCGCCAGCAGCGTTGGGAGGAAAGAGACCCAGTACTTC. Its translation is CASSVGRKETQYF.

The rearrangement uses TRBV7-9 and TRBJ2-5; no clear D gene. V was cut by 5 bases and J by 4 bases, with 14 bases left in between. Germline CDR1 and CDR2: SEHNR and FQNEAQ (reference sequence). The CDR3 is 14 residues long. CDR3 bases: TGTGCCAGCAGCCAGACCCCCATCGGAGAGACCCAGTACTTC. It yields the protein CASSQTPIGETQYF.

The chain carries TRBV6-5 and TRBJ2-3, with 7 nucleotides matching TRBD1. The CDR3 contains 15 residues. Germline lookup yields CDR1 MNHEY and CDR2 SVGAGI. V was pared by 0 bases and J by 4 bases, with 4 bases of the junction left unmatched. The CDR3 loop is CASSYSDRDADTQYF. The CDR3 nucleotides are TGTGCCAGCAGTTACTCCGACAGGGACGCAGATACGCAGTATTTT.

V usage is TRBV5-1 and J usage is TRBJ2-7, with 10 bases lining up with TRBD1. V lost 0 bases, J lost 3 bases, and 9 bases stayed unmatched. The CDR3 runs 17 residues. Germline V gene data show CDR1 as SGHRS and CDR2 as YFSETQ. Here the CDR3 DNA reads TGCGCCAGCAGCTTGGCCTTTGGGACAGGGGTTTTCTACGAGCAGTACTTC. Translated, it gives CASSLAFGTGVFYEQYF. The variable domain in full, completed from reference TRBV5-1 and TRBJ2-7, reads KAGVTQTPRYLIKTRGQQVTLSCSPISGHRSVSWYQQTPGQGLQFLFEYFSETQRNKGNFPGRFSGRQFSNSRSEMNVSTLELGDSALYLCASSLAFGTGVFYEQYFGPGTRLTVT.